This T cell receptor (beta chain) was identified during a study of technical replicates of blood from several donors. CDR1 and CDR2 from the germline V gene are SGDLS and YYNGEE. CDR3 length: 14 amino acids. V lost 0 bases and J lost 0, with 4 bases in between. Assay used: immunoSEQ multiplex PCR; TCRdb lists only in-frame clones, some missing. The repertoire holds tens of thousands of clones, with nearly 97% as singletons. This clone appeared once. Sequenced: T cells isolated from PBMCs. This receptor was taken from a human donor in good health. The rearrangement uses TRBV9 and TRBJ1-3, with no clear D. In DNA, the CDR3 is TGTGCCAGCAGCGTAGGACTCTCTGGAAACACCATATATTTT. This gives the protein CASSVGLSGNTIYF.